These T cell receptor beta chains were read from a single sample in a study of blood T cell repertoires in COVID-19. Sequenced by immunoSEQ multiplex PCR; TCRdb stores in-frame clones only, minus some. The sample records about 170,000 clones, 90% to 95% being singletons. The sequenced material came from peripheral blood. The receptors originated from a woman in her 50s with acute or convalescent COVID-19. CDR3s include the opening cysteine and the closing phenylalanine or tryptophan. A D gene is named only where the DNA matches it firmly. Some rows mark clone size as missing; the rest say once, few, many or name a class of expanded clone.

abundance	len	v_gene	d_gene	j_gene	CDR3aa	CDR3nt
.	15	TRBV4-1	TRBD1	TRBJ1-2	CASSQDGTGYYGYTF	TGCGCCAGCAGCCAAGATGGGACAGGTTACTATGGCTACACCTTC
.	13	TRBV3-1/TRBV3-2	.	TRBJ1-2	CASSQETGGGYTF	TGTGCCAGCAGCCAAGAGACAGGAGGTGGCTACACCTTC
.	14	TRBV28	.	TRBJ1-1	CASSQEGGTTEAFF	TGTGCCAGCAGTCAGGAGGGGGGGACCACTGAAGCTTTCTTT
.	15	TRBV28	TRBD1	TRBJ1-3	CASTQGAPSGNTIYF	TGTGCCAGCACCCAGGGGGCTCCCTCTGGAAACACCATATATTTT
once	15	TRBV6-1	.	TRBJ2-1	CASSERTNINNEQFF	TGTGCCAGCAGTGAGCGGACTAATATTAACAATGAGCAGTTCTTC
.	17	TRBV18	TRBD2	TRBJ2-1	CASSGGGLAGGSNEQFF	TGTGCCAGCTCAGGAGGGGGACTAGCGGGAGGATCGAATGAGCAGTTCTTC
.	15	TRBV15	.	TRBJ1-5	CATSREETVPGPQHF	TGTGCCACCAGCAGGGAAGAGACAGTCCCGGGGCCCCAGCATTTT
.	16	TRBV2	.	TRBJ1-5	CASSAGLNAGGQPQHF	TGTGCCAGCAGTGCGGGACTTAATGCGGGAGGGCAGCCCCAGCATTTT
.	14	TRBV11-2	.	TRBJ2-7	CASSLEVSSYEQYF	TGTGCCAGCAGCTTAGAAGTGAGCTCCTACGAGCAGTACTTC
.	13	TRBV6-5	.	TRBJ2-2	CASSYSFTGELFF	TGTGCCAGCAGTTACTCCTTTACCGGGGAGCTGTTTTTT
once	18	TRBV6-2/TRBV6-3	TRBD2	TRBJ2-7	CASSYPGLAGDLGDEQYF	TGTGCCAGCAGTTATCCCGGACTAGCGGGAGACCTCGGAGACGAGCAGTACTTC
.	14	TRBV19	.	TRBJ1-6	CASSTDRYNSPLHF	TGTGCCAGTAGTACGGACAGATATAATTCACCCCTCCACTTT
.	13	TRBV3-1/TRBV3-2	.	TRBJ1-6	CASSQFSNSPLHF	TGTGCCAGCAGCCAATTCAGTAATTCACCCCTCCACTTT
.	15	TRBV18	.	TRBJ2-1	CASSLVTLRGNEQFF	TGTGCCAGCTCACTGGTCACCTTACGGGGCAATGAGCAGTTCTTC
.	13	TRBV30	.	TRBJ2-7	CAWSVGTTYEQYF	TGTGCCTGGAGTGTAGGTACTACCTACGAGCAGTACTTC
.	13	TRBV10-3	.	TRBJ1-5	CAIKGDGGQPQHF	TGTGCCATCAAAGGGGACGGGGGTCAGCCCCAGCATTTT
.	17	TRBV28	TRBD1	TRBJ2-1	CASSLSSGTGGYNEQFF	TGTGCCAGCAGTTTAAGTTCGGGGACAGGAGGGTACAATGAGCAGTTCTTC